The text below deals with one T cell receptor (beta chain). This clone showed up just once. This receptor's antigen is unknown. Base qualities are not at hand, and no much larger clone is one base apart. Including cysteine and phenylalanine, the CDR3 has 15 amino acids. Only CDR3 DNA is held: 45 bases, read in frame from base 1. V gives up 2 bases and J gives up 4 bases, and the segment between their germline ends measures 14 bases. From a lookup of the germline V gene, CDR1 and CDR2 are SGHTA and FQGTGA. This entry is derived from a study of Ad26.COV2.S vaccination and SARS-CoV-2 variants (dated by TCRdb to the early 2020s). At the level of the whole study: Sequencing of the TCRbeta repertoire served to evaluate the specificity and breadth of SARS-CoV-2-reactive T cell receptors following Ad26.COV2.S vaccination. A total of around 32 samples were included in the TCR-sequenced set, comprising roughly 19 Ad26.COV2.S vaccine recipients, 5 placebo recipients and 8 SARS-CoV-2 convalescent individuals.

Overall study outcomes, separate from this receptor: Spike-specific TCR breadth was higher in Ad26.COV2.S recipients than in placebo recipients (P = 0.0014). After vaccination, substantial breadth of spike-specific CD8+ and CD4+ T cell responses was reported. Comparable non-spike TCR breadth was observed between vaccine and placebo recipients, consistent with only spike being contained in the vaccine. The authors noted that total T cell responses may have been underestimated by the TCR breadth and depth analyses.

Interpreted using the paper, the time point label stands for: individuals recovered from natural SARS-CoV-2 infection. The immunoSEQ Assay was used to sequence TCRbeta CDR3 regions. After extraction, genomic DNA underwent amplification by bias-controlled multiplex PCR, followed by high-throughput sequencing. From the authors' description of their analysis: To quantify the absolute abundance of each unique TCRbeta CDR3 region, sequences were collapsed and filtered. T cell fraction was estimated by normalizing TCRbeta template counts to usable DNA, with usable DNA measured through amplification of reference genes found in all nucleated cells. Repertoire TCRs were annotated as SARS-CoV-2-specific when V gene, CDR3 amino acid sequence and J gene were exactly matched to a known reactive TCR set. MIRA supplied the reference SARS-CoV-2 TCR set, which was filtered for enrichment in COVID-19-positive ImmuneCODE repertoires so that public or cross-reactive TCRs were removed. Using the MIRA antigens, annotated TCRs were further analysed by specific ORF or by position within an ORF. Breadth was defined as the number of annotated unique rearrangements divided by the total number of unique productive rearrangements, and depth was defined as the summed frequency of the annotated unique rearrangements. Two-sided Wilcoxon rank-sum tests were used to compare TCR breadth between groups. This immuneACCESS table, as held by TCRdb, lists in-frame sequences with V and J called but not all clones. Of the missing ones, under half trace to an unresolved V gene in checked studies; the others have no known cause. D and trimming come from the DNA, and the V and J calls and clone size come from that table. The sample data list about 87,000 clones, and more than 70% of these were observed just once. The leading ten clones occupy 16% of the sample.

The sequences come from peripheral blood, collected after recovery from COVID-19. Recombination linked TRBV7-3 to TRBJ1-1; no D segment can be confidently identified. This clonotype was sampled from a human donor who had recovered from COVID-19. In nucleotide form, the sequence is TGTGCCAGCAGCTTACGAGGAGGGTCGGGCACTGAAGCTTTCTTT. It is translated as CASSLRGGSGTEAFF.